The 9 T cell receptor beta chains listed next were all sequenced from one sample in a study of regulatory T cells in long-lasting Graves disease. As for time point: newly diagnosed GD, antithyroid drugs for less than 3 months. There was RNA extracted from PBMCs, and the TCR library was made from it. Building the TCR beta libraries relied on iRepertoire HTBI primers, and CDR3 regions underwent Arm-PCR. TCRdb re-analysed the multiplex PCR reads in MiXCR, keeping a single row per CDR3 protein. The table shows about 420,000 distinct CDR3 sequences, with roughly 15% occurring only once. Another study also made use of these data, one on T cells in Graves' hyperthyroidism and ophthalmopathy.

The specimen was peripheral blood mononuclear cells (PBMCs), collected at new diagnosis, from a patient treated with antithyroid drugs. The receptors shown here come from a woman under 30 with Graves disease.

The chain links TRBV5-8 to TRBJ1-3, with D uncertain. The length of the CDR3 is 16 residues. Germline CDR1 and CDR2: SGHTS and YDEGEE. Trimming removed 0 bases at V and 4 bases at J, with 14 bases between. This CDR3 is CASSLVPPLLGNTIYF. CDR3 in DNA: TGTGCCAGCAGCTTGGTCCCACCTCTACTCGGAAACACCATATATTTT. Supplemented by reference TRBV5-8 and TRBJ1-3, the full variable domain reads EAGVTQSPTHLIKTRGQQATLRCSPISGHTSVYWYQQALGLGLQFLLWYDEGEERNRGNFPPRFSGRQFPNYSSELNVNALELEDSALYLCASSLVPPLLGNTIYFGEGSWLTVV.

This clonotype occurred many times. The chain has TRBV6-5 and TRBJ2-7; the D is unclear. The germline V and J ends were trimmed by 6 bases and 3 bases, with 15 bases remaining between them. Germline V gene lookup returns CDR1 MNHEY and CDR2 SVGAGI. CDR3 size: 14 residues. CDR3 in DNA: TGTGCCAGCAGCTACCCGACTGCCATCTACGAGCAGTACTTC. Translated, it gives CASSYPTAIYEQYF.

This clonotype has at least ten counts. The gene calls are TRBV27 and TRBJ2-5; the match to TRBD2 covers 8 bases. The germline V gene encodes CDR1 MNHEY and CDR2 SMNVEV (reference sequence). The V segment lost 5 bases and the J segment 4 bases; nucleotides outside the gene matches: 9. This CDR3 has 15 residues. The CDR3 DNA follows: TGTGCCAGCAGTCGGGGGGGACGCATCGGAGAGACCCAGTACTTC. It specifies CASSRGGRIGETQYF.

This clonotype was found many times. The chain links TRBV30 to TRBJ2-2; 14 bases align to TRBD2. The V and J ends lost 6 bases and 7 bases, in that order; junction bases with no gene match: 4. This CDR3 has 14 amino acids. CDR1 is GTSNPN and CDR2 is SVGIG in the germline V gene (reference sequence). DNA of the CDR3: TGTGCCTGCGGACTAGCGGGAGGAAACGGGGAGCTGTTTTTT. As protein: CACGLAGGNGELFF.

The chain uses TRBV9 and TRBJ2-7, with D tentatively TRBD1 (5 bases). Trimming took off 0 bases at V and 2 bases at J, with 15 bases between the two ends. The length of the CDR3 is 16 residues. Germline CDR1 reads SGDLS; CDR2 reads YYNGEE. The CDR3 is CASSVGAGRTPYEQYF. For the CDR3, the DNA is TGTGCCAGCAGCGTAGGGGCTGGGCGGACACCCTACGAGCAGTACTTC. Supplemented by reference TRBV9 and TRBJ2-7, the full variable domain reads DSGVTQTPKHLITATGQRVTLRCSPRSGDLSVYWYQQSLDQGLQFLIQYYNGEERAKGNILERFSAQQFPDLHSELNLSSLELGDSALYFCASSVGAGRTPYEQYFGPGTRLTVT.

This chain uses TRBV19 with TRBJ1-3, with D unclear. V was shortened by 10 bases and J by 0 bases, with 13 bases between the two germline ends. This CDR3 spans 14 amino acids. Germline V gene sequence: CDR1 LNHDA, CDR2 SQIVND (reference sequence). In DNA form, the CDR3 reads TGTGCCACGCAAGAAGTTCTCTCTGGAAACACCATATATTTT. It translates to CATQEVLSGNTIYF.

Comment on this clonotype: This may arise from a read error, as a much more abundant clone is one base away. The rearrangement links TRBV2 to TRBJ2-7; D may match TRBD1 or TRBD2 (6 bases each). Germline V CDR1 and CDR2: SNHLY, FYNNEI. The CDR3 covers 14 residues. The CDR3 loop reads CASREKTGRYEQYF. CDR3 nucleotides: TGTGCCAGCCGTGAAAAAACAGGGAGGTACGAGCAGTACTTC.

In its sample, this clonotype was seen many times. The rearrangement links TRBV12-3 or TRBV12-4 to TRBJ1-1; no clear D gene. The CDR3 runs to 14 residues. The ends were cut back, 6 bases at V and 4 bases at J, with 15 bases in the middle. This CDR3 is CASSPTRRLTEAFF. As DNA, the CDR3 is TGTGCCAGCAGCCCCACGCGGCGACTCACTGAAGCTTTCTTT.

This clonotype showed up just a few times. The chain links TRBV24-1 to TRBJ1-2; 8 positions agree with TRBD1. The germline V gene encodes CDR1 KGHDR and CDR2 SFDVKD. The length of the CDR3 is 15 residues. The ends lost 5 bases at V and 7 bases at J; junction bases unmatched: 11. CDR3 protein: CATSAGPGGGSGYTF. CDR3 DNA: TGTGCCACCAGTGCGGGGCCAGGGGGCGGGTCTGGCTACACCTTC.